This TCR beta chain came from a study of molecular identifiers for immune sequencing clone quantification (dated by TCRdb to the late 2010s). About the full investigation: For a replicate experiment, the RNA from either 20,000 or 100,000 naive CD8 T cells was divided into five aliquots, and four of those aliquots went on to sequencing. This methods study benchmarked molecular-identifier clustering-based TCR repertoire sequencing (MIDCIRS) and TCR RNA copy counting, using CD8 T cells to do so. Overall results and qualifications from the work: Spiked-in Jurkat TCR RNA equivalent to a single cell was reported to be detectable even among 800,000 to 1,000,000 naive CD8 T cells. In CMV-specific effector cells, clones with more than 20 RNA copies accounted for over 97% of molecules, whereas in naive cells such clones accounted for under 1%. Modeling gave approximately 3 recovered TCR RNA copies per cell versus 8 to 10 by digital PCR, implying 25% to 30% capture efficiency. The sizes of highly expanded clones could end up underestimated when identical TCR molecules share a barcode. The naive libraries included spiked-in Jurkat TCR RNA (around 9 copies' worth), and this Jurkat TCR RNA is not part of the donor repertoire. When barcode sub-clustering was left out, chimeric consensus sequences inflated TCR diversity, with chimeras reaching as high as 47%.

Library preparation was by PCR. These reads were obtained on a NextSeq 500. Bulk TCR libraries were generated as previously described, with the TCR primers listed in Table S5 used. Purification of total RNA was performed with the Qiagen AllPrep DNA/RNA kit. Reads from multiple sequencing runs of the same library were pooled before analysis. In the paper's pipeline: Only reads with exact TCR constant sequence were kept, trimmed to 150 nt, and grouped by their 12-nt molecular barcodes. Reads within each barcode group were sub-clustered using a 15% Levenshtein threshold, and quality-weighted consensus sequences were constructed for each RNA molecule. Non-functional sequences were removed, as were lower-count sequences one edit away from another. Based on a fit of two negative binomial distributions, barcode sub-clusters having less than 20% of the maximum read count were discarded. TCRdb trimmed public reads at Q25 via fastp, called clones via MiXCR and kept in-frame beta chains. Records with the same CDR3 protein are collapsed into one entry carrying the most frequent genes and DNA. The V and J calls, along with clone size, are taken from TCRdb and not from the paper's own processing. Within this sample are hundreds of thousands of distinct CDR3 sequences, with roughly 25% of them counted one time only. The ten top clones hold approximately 0.75% of the sample.

Libraries of naive CD8 T cells were built from anywhere between about 20,000 and 1,000,000 sorted cells, with 10%, 30% or 50% of the purified RNA used. Naive CD8 T cells were FACS-sorted as CD8+CD4-CCR7+CD45RA+ on a BD FACSAria II into RLT Plus buffer. To test detection sensitivity, Jurkat RNA equivalent to approximately nine TCR copies was spiked into samples of roughly 19,000-1,000,000 naive CD8 T cells. Enrichment of CD8 T cells was done with RosetteSep CD8+ T Cell Enrichment Cocktail plus Ficoll-Paque, and ACK red cell lysis came afterward. Details on this clonotype: Its antigen target is currently unknown. This clone may be a read error of a much larger clone one base away.

Sequences DFQATT (CDR1) and SNEGSKA (CDR2) are obtained from the germline V gene (reference sequence). The CDR3 starts with the cysteine, ends with the phenylalanine, and has 19 residues. The only DNA kept is the CDR3, 57 bases in frame from the first base. At the junction V is shortened by 6 bases and J by 0 bases; bases outside the gene matches: 15. This clonotype was sampled from a human donor in good health. Some libraries in this study had Jurkat cell RNA spiked in. The chain is encoded by TRBV20-1 joined to TRBJ2-3; TRBD2 aligns with 13 central bases. Sequencing used naive CD8+ T cells from blood, with Jurkat cell RNA spiked in. The sample's cell subset or site label, decoded: FACS-sorted CD8+CD4-CCR7+CD45RA+ naive T cells. The DNA sequence is as follows: TGCAGTGCAACGGGACTAGCGGGATCGAGCCCCTTTAGCACAGATACGCAGTATTTT. It translates to CSATGLAGSSPFSTDTQYF.